The clone carrying this T cell receptor beta chain was recorded many times. Antigen unknown. The CDR3 totals 13 residues. CDR1 and CDR2 from the germline V gene are SGHRS and YFSETQ. Trimming took 4 bases from V and 1 from J, leaving 8 bases between them. The source of the PBMCs was 8 to 10 ml of fresh peripheral blood. This entry comes from a study of T cells in Graves' hyperthyroidism and ophthalmopathy. General observations from the study: Blood also showed most of the thyroid clonotypes that were expanded above 0.001. Onset of ophthalmopathy came a median around 6.5 months after the model predicted it.

What was amplified from RNA transcripts were TCR beta CDR3 regions. The HTBI primer set was used in a first-round RT-PCR of the TCR CDR3. MiXCR was run by TCRdb on the multiplex PCR reads, yielding one entry per CDR3 protein. The sample lists 300,000 to 450,000 distinct CDR3 sequences; about 13% were seen once. V is TRBV5-1 and J is TRBJ1-1; no firm D call. This TCR derives from a man younger than 45 with Graves' hyperthyroidism that later progressed to Graves' ophthalmopathy. The sample taken for sequencing was blood. CDR3 coding DNA: TGCGCCAGCAGCAACGCAGAGAACACTGAAGCTTTCTTT. This gives the protein CASSNAENTEAFF. Full variable domain (missing parts from reference TRBV5-1 and TRBJ1-1): KAGVTQTPRYLIKTRGQQVTLSCSPISGHRSVSWYQQTPGQGLQFLFEYFSETQRNKGNFPGRFSGRQFSNSRSEMNVSTLELGDSALYLCASSNAENTEAFFGQGTRLTVV.